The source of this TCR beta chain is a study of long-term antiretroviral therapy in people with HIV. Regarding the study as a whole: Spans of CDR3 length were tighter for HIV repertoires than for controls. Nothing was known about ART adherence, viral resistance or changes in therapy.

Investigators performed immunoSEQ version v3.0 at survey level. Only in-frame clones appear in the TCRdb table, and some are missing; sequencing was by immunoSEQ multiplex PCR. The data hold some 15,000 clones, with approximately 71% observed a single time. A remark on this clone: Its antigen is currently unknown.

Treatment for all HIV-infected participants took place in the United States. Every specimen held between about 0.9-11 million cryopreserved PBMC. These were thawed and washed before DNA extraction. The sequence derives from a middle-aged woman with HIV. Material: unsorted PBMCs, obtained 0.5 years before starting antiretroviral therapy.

The CDR3 nucleotides read TGTGCCAGCAGTTATAAACAGGGATGGATTACTGAAGCTTTCTTT. Translated: CASSYKQGWITEAFF. The rearrangement links TRBV6-6 to TRBJ1-1; tentative D call: TRBD1 (6 bases). From germline, CDR1 is MNHNY and CDR2 SVGAGI (reference sequence). The CDR3 has 15 amino acids. Trimming left V 3 bases short and J 5 bases short, with 16 bases between.